This TCR beta chain derives from a study of blood T cell repertoires in COVID-19. About the study: Acute and convalescent COVID-19 specimens originated in the United States, Italy and Spain. PBMCs, B-cell-depleted T cells, or T cells provided the cDNA or gDNA that made up the material.

CDR1 is MDHEN and CDR2 is SYDVKM in the germline V gene. This CDR3 is built from 14 residues. V was shortened by 8 bases and J by 1 base, with 12 bases between the two germline ends. Symptom resolution, clearance, or two negative PCRs marked the recovered donors of Cohort 3. Authors' data handling: From reference gene primer amplification, estimates of nucleated cell counts were derived. The repertoire was sequenced with immunoSEQ multiplex PCR; TCRdb's copy has only in-frame clones and lacks some. The DNA gave D and trimming, while V, J and clone size come from that table. The sample lists approximately 150,000 clones; about nine tenths were seen once.

V and J are TRBV28 and TRBJ1-5; D unclear. The specimen was PBMCs or T cells enriched from blood (not recorded which). This receptor was obtained from a man in his fifties or sixties who had recovered from COVID-19. In DNA form, the CDR3 reads TGTGCCAGCGCTCGGGTCGTGAGCAATCAGCCCCAGCATTTT. Translating gives CASARVVSNQPQHF.